This TCR beta chain was captured by sequencing in a study of cytomegalovirus exposure and HLA in healthy donors (dated by TCRdb to about 2017). With respect to the entire study: An earlier analysis of roughly 630 of the donors reported about 250 Gb of sequence data and approximately 110 million unique TCR beta sequences from about 180 million T cells. An early release that covered about 600 HLA-typed donors contained approximately 300 gigabases of sequencing data and 70 million to 100 million unique TCR sequences. Of the roughly 410 genotyped donors, 80% to 90% were placed in the genetic ancestry cluster associated with self-reported Caucasian donors. The aim of the study was to test whether cataloging public T cell receptors could identify signatures of past pathogen exposure. The study profiled the T cell repertoires of around 700 subjects by immunosequencing and related them to cytomegalovirus serostatus. A separate validation cohort of 100 to 150 different subjects was used in addition to the roughly 720-subject first cohort. To predict cytomegalovirus infection status, the study combined high-throughput TCR immunosequencing, statistical association of individual TCRs with disease status, and machine learning. A later analysis re-analyzed previously published TCR beta repertoires from about 730 donors and added high-resolution HLA genotyping to study TCR occurrence patterns. In the later analysis, no new phenotypic data were used to find candidate immune exposures; instead, reliance was placed on TCR beta sequences and their occurrence across donors. To decide whether each TCR beta V gene segment behaved as functional or pseudogenic, an earlier analysis of nearly 600 of the donors relied on high-throughput TCR beta sequencing. Donor age, sex, ethnicity and CMV serostatus were compiled together with the repertoire data. A later genetic analysis took genome-wide SNP genotypes for about 65% of the 666 donors and used that subset as a discovery cohort. All discovery cohort repertoires had been generated using a single sequencing platform. HLA typing included class I and class II loci at four-digit resolution. Typing coverage varied by locus: about 620-640 donors for A, B, C, DRB1 and DQB1; more than 500 for DQA1; about 600 for DPA1; 400 to 480 for DPB1. A handful of DR-DQ haplotypes were handled as single units for association and clustering because linkage in the cohort was strong. Among a few hundred genotyped donors of the cohort, an average of approximately 250,000 unique TCR beta nucleotide sequences were sequenced per donor, roughly 18% of them non-productive.

Libraries were constructed by the immunoSEQ multiplex PCR assay. A mixture of 60 forward primers for TCR Vbeta segments and 13 reverse primers for TCR Jbeta segments was used in the multiplex PCR. The CDR3 region of rearranged TCR beta genes was amplified from genomic DNA by a multiplex PCR assay. The amplified TCR beta libraries were sequenced on the Illumina HiSeq System as 87-base-pair reads. In the paper's pipeline: A later analysis tallied 75 million to 95 million unique TCR beta chains across the 666 repertoires, and around 9.9 million of those chains were shared by two or more donors. A nearest-neighbor algorithm error-corrected the raw reads and collapsed the reads into unique sequences, merging closely related sequences to remove PCR and sequencing errors. Alignment of CDR3 sequences to IMGT reference sequences was used to assign V, D and J gene segments. For a sequence to be retained, a match of at least six nucleotides to both a V gene segment and a J gene segment was required. Rearrangements were called productive when the CDR3 lacked stop codons and stayed in frame with V and J; all others were non-productive. CDR3 was defined by IMGT convention, running from the second conserved V-encoded cysteine to the conserved J-encoded phenylalanine. Sequences without an unambiguous match to a single V gene segment were excluded from the earlier analysis of about 640 of the donors. An earlier analysis of a few hundred of the donors classified V segments as functional when productive rearrangements were above 56.7% and as segregating when the standard deviation between donors was above 5%. A statistical classification framework was built for diagnosing cytomegalovirus status from the catalog of TCR beta chain sequences. V and J gene assignment, in a later analysis, came from comparing TCR nucleotide sequences with IMGT/GENE-DB human TR gene sequences. Using the TCRdist pipeline, a later analysis assigned CDR3 sequences along with most-parsimonious VDJ recombination scenarios. In a later analysis, each TCR beta chain was defined by its CDR3 amino acid sequence together with its V-gene family, and reads lacking a unique V-gene family were excluded. In a later analysis, approximately 640 highly shared, low-generation-probability nucleotide sequences were removed to address suspected cross-contamination and a sequencing artifact. In a later analysis, a clonal expansion index for each public chain was calculated from normalized within-repertoire ranks of inferred template counts. In a later analysis, generation probabilities were computed with a VDJ recombination model fitted to out-of-frame rearrangements, and the resulting probabilities were checked against IGoR. A later analysis scored TCR-TCR, TCR-HLA and TCR-CMV co-occurrence with hypergeometric tests, applying a repertoire-size bias correction to TCR pairs. False discovery rates were estimated in a later analysis by permuting HLA or CMV assignments 20 times. A later analysis grouped co-occurring TCRs with DBSCAN, adding TCRdist sequence similarity when clustering within HLA-allele-positive subsets. For co-occurrence clustering, repertoires with fewer than 30,000 or more than 120,000 public chains were excluded, along with a handful of repertoires with anomalous nucleotide sharing. Not all clones reach the TCRdb copy of this immuneACCESS table, which keeps in-frame sequences only. Checked studies attribute under half of the gap to unresolved V genes and leave the rest unexplained. Clone size and the V and J calls come from that table; the DNA yielded D and trimming. The sample records some 130,000 clones, around 80% of which are singletons. The top ten hold just over 1% of the sample.

Unmatched junction bases come to 9, with V trimmed by 3 bases and J by 3 bases. CDR1 and CDR2 are read off the germline V gene as SGDLS and YYNGEE. From its cysteine to its phenylalanine, the CDR3 spans 16 amino acids. Only the CDR3 DNA is retained, 48 bases long and in frame from the first base. The cohort was made up of roughly 670 healthy bone marrow donors. All cohort members were sampled while nominally healthy, although unrecorded immune exposures were likely present. CMV serostatus was recorded as positive for around 300 and negative for 352 of the 666 cohort members, whereas no CMV serostatus was recorded for the donor in question. A peripheral blood sample was collected from each donor, and TCR beta sequencing was performed on peripheral blood mononuclear cells. Genomic DNA extraction from the blood cell samples was performed with the Qiagen DNeasy Blood Extraction Kit. Note on this clone: This receptor's antigen is unknown. No clone much larger than this one lies a single base away; base qualities are absent.

Overall results and qualifications from the work: Compared with the approximately 710-donor mean, donors in an Asian-associated ancestry cluster had fewer N-insertions in productive TCRs, according to a later genetic analysis. In a later analysis, TCR association rates were found to vary across HLA loci, with the most associated TCRs seen for DRB1 alleles and the fewest for HLA-C alleles. This cohort had only TCR beta chains sequenced, and the lack of alpha or paired-chain data limited which features could be detected. In a later genetic analysis, a missense DCLRE1C variant was associated with V-gene and J-gene trimming of TCR beta chains, and the association was replicated in an independent cohort. Some IMGT-functional V segments, including TRBV6-2 and TRBV6-3, could not be told apart with the 87-base-pair reads, so those segments were excluded. CMV serostatus was the only immune exposure information available for the cohort. Some 16 rarely observed V segments, including chromosome 9 orphons, were excluded from the earlier analysis of 550 to 700 of the donors because counts were too low. Presence/absence analyses assumed roughly uniform sequencing depth across donors, an assumption that may not hold. A later analysis reported that several top co-occurrence clusters appeared linked to parvovirus B19, influenza, CMV and Epstein-Barr virus. Linkage disequilibrium might explain the correlated functional status among segregating V segments, but an unknown experimental factor could not be excluded. A further reported finding was that TCR beta sequences accurately predicted the HLA-A and HLA-B alleles for most subjects in the first cohort. The classifier was reported to diagnose cytomegalovirus status with high specificity and sensitivity in both the original and validation cohorts. In vitro tests confirmed that three of the cytomegalovirus-associated TCR beta chains recognize cytomegalovirus antigens. While some public TCRs were present in many individuals, most TCR sequences turned up only very rarely across donors. Most CMV-associated TCR beta chains appeared to be HLA-restricted in a later analysis, and the HLA associations seemed to be driven largely by CMV exposure. When HLA alleles, especially DR and DQ, strongly co-occurred, attributing TCR associations to individual alleles was difficult. In a later analysis, HLA-associated TCR beta chains showed more clonal expansion and lower generation probabilities than non-associated chains that were equally common. A later analysis associated around 16,000 TCR beta sequences with specific HLA alleles at a false discovery rate of 0.05. According to the authors, the approach could potentially be generalized to other disease states and immunological phenotypes. Because some donors lacked HLA typing at each locus, the association tests relied only on the typed subset. The sequencing pipeline was judged likely to have produced a cluster of highly shared sequence variants as a technical artifact. The study listed 164 TCR beta chains as associated with cytomegalovirus. An earlier analysis of approximately 600 of the donors showed that most TCR beta V segments appeared in productive rearrangements either about 90% or about 30% of the time, which broadly matched IMGT annotations.

The receptor was isolated from a human donor in good health. Input material: PBMCs. The chain is encoded by TRBV9 joined to TRBJ2-1; 7 junctional bases match TRBD2. The CDR3 reads CASSAPGGSSYNEQFF. The DNA reads TGTGCCAGCAGCGCACCGGGGGGAAGCAGCTACAATGAGCAGTTCTTC.